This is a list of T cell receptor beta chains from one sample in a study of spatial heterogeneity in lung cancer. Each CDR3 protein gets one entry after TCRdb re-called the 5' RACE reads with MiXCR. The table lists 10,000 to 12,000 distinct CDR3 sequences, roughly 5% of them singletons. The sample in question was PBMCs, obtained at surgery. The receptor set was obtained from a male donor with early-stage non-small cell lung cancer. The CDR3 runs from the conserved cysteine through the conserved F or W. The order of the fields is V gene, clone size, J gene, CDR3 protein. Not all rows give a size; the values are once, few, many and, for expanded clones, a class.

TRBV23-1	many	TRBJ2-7	CASSQSTGASYEQYF
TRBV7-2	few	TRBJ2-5	CASSEGQLETQYF
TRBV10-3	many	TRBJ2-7	CAISDPDRGTYEQYF
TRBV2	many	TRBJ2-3	CASSVQRPGTDTQYF
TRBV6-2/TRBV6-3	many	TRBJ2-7	CASSYPGPEQYF
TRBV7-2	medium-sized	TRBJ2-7	CASSSVAGGLSEQYF
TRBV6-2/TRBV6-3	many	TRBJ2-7	CASSYSQGGYEQYF
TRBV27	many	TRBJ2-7	CASSLLLTDGPYEQYF
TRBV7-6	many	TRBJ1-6	CASSLWAGGNSPLHF
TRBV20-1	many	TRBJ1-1	CSARDSADTEAFF
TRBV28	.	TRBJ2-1	CASSSPWRNSYNEQFF
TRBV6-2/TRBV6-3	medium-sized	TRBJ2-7	CASRRGASSYEQYF
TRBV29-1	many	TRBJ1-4	CSAGQGSEKLFF
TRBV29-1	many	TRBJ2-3	CSVEGSTDTQYF
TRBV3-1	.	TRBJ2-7	CASSLNSRYEQYF
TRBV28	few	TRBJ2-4	CASTSAKNIQYF
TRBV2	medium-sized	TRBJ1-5	CASSEAFSNQPQHF
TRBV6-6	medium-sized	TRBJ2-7	CASSYSGPSYEQYF
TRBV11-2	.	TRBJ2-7	CASSRGGTGGREQYF
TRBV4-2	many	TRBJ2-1	CASSQRRVSYNEQFF
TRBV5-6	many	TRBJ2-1	CASSLGSGRAGDEQFF
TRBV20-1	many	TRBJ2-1	CSAREASGQSYNEQFF
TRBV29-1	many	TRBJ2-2	CSVRQGGNTGELFF
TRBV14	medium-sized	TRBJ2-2	CASSQGVGYTGELFF
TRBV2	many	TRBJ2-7	CASSEEYSKSCTF
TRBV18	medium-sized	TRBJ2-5	CASSPRQLETTETQYF
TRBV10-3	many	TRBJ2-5	CAISAPNTGGQETQYF
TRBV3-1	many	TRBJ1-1	CASSQEGAITEAFF
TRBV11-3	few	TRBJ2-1	CASSTDTGDEQFF
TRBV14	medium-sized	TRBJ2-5	CASSHLTGAQETQYF
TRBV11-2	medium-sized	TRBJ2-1	CASSLGTLRGEQFF
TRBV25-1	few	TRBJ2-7	CASEGAYEQYF
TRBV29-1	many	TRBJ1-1	CSGITGNTEAFF
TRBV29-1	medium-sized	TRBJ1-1	CSVATGMLGTEAFF
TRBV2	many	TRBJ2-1	CATGGVSSYNEQFF
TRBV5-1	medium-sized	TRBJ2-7	CASSLPSGGLSGEQYF
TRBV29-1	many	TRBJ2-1	CSVLPGTGSSGEQFF
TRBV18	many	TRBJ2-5	CASSPTGTGARETQYF
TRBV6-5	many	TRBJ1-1	CATYRGTPFEAFF
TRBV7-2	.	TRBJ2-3	CASSFKILDTQYF
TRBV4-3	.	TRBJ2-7	CASSRALAGGYEQYF
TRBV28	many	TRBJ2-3	CASSSSGGPTNTQYF
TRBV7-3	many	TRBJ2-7	CASSIGLAGVDEQYF
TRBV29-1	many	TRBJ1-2	CSVVTGGYGYTF
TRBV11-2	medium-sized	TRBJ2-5	CASSPRGAGVLKTQYF
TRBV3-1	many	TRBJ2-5	CASSQRAQETQYF
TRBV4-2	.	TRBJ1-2	CASSQDRLDDYGYTF
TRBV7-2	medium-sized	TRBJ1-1	CASSLVKGATTEAFF
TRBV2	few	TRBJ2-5	CASSASQAKFQETQYF
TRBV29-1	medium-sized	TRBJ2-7	CSVGQGNIYEQYF
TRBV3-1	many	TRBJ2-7	CASQGVPYEQYF
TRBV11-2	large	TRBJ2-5	CASRGTSGGTVKTQYF
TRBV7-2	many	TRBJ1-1	CASSLEGSYTEAFF
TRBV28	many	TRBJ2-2	CASTSAYLPTGELFF
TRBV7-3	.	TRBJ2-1	CACSGRDASGSSYNEQFF
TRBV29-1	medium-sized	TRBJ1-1	CSVVGQGNTEAFF
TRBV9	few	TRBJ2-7	CASSGTGTLSSEQYF